This T cell receptor (beta chain) was recorded in a study of molecular identifiers for immune sequencing clone quantification. Notes on the study in general: Among effectors, clones above 20 RNA copies held over 98% of molecules; among naive cells, under 1%.

Comment on this clonotype: Its antigen is unknown. The CDR3 does not close with the conserved phenylalanine or tryptophan, likely indicating a read error. The DNA is left out, because the CDR3 cannot be placed on it with certainty; the CDR3 is given as TCRdb lists it.

A CD8+CD4-CCR7+CD45RA+ gate was used to sort naive CD8 T cells. Per germline, CDR1 DFQATT and CDR2 SNEGSKA (reference sequence). Inclusive of both ends, the CDR3 amounts to 13 amino acids. TCRdb processed the PCR reads anew with MiXCR; each CDR3 protein has one entry. The data contain tens of thousands of distinct CDR3 sequences, 15% to 20% of them singletons. The sequenced material came from naive CD8+ T cells from blood, with Jurkat cell RNA spiked in. Subset denoted: FACS-sorted CD8+CD4-CCR7+CD45RA+ naive T cells. This clonotype originated in a human donor in good health. Some libraries in this study had Jurkat cell RNA spiked in. The chain recombines TRBV20-1 with TRBJ2-1; the D call of TRBD1 is as the table states it, not checked on the DNA. The CDR3 loop is CSASGAEYNEQFL.